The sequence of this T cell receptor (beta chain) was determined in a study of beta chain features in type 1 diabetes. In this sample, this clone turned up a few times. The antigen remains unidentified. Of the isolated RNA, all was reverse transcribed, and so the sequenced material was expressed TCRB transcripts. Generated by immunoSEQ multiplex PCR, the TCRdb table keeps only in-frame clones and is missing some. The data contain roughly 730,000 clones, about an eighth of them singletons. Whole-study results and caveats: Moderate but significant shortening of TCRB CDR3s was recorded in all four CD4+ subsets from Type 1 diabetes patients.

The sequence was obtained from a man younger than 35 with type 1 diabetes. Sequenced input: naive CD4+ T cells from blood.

The CDR3 sequence is CASSEGDWNIQYF. CDR3 coding DNA: TGTGCCAGCAGTGAGGGCGATTGGAACATTCAGTACTTC. The chain has TRBV6-1 and TRBJ2-4; D not resolved. This CDR3 contains 13 residues. CDR1 and CDR2 (germline): MNHNS, SASEGT. Trimming removed 3 bases from V and 7 bases from J, with 10 bases in between.